Listed below are T cell receptor beta chains from one sample, sequenced in a study of T-cell memory formation after mild COVID-19. TCRdb called the 5' RACE reads again in MiXCR, with one record for every CDR3 protein. Found here are 350,000 to 400,000 distinct CDR3 sequences, approximately 15% of them singletons; the top ten hold around 21%. Sequences were obtained from PBMCs or a T cell subset sorted from them (not recorded which). The source of these receptors is a man aged 18 to 29 who had mild COVID-19 (a few samples of this study predate the infection). Cell type and time point are not known. Each CDR3 is given with its conserved first and last residue. D genes are given only for firm matches. Expanded clones are given a class, and other clones once, few, many or no size at all.

j_call clone_size v_call d_call cdr3_length cdr3_nt cdr3_aa
TRBJ1-5 NA TRBV6-6 NA 15 TGTGCCAGCACCCCCCCCGGGCAGTCCAATCAGCCCCAGCATTTT CASTPPGQSNQPQHF
TRBJ1-1 NA TRBV11-3 NA 13 TGTGCCAGCAGCTTAGATGAGGAAACTGAAGCTTTCTTT CASSLDEETEAFF
TRBJ2-1 few TRBV6-1 NA 15 TGTGCCAGCAGTGACAACGGGTTCGCCTACAATGAGCAGTTCTTC CASSDNGFAYNEQFF
TRBJ2-1 NA TRBV7-9 NA 13 TGTGCCAGCAGCTTAGTCCCCGACAATGAGCAGTTCTTC CASSLVPDNEQFF
TRBJ1-2 NA TRBV25-1 NA 15 TGTGCCAGCAGTGGGAGGGGGGGATCGCTCTATGGCTACACCTTC CASSGRGGSLYGYTF
TRBJ2-2 few TRBV7-9 NA 14 TGTGCCAGCAGCTTCCCCGGGGGCGGCGGGGAGCTGTTTTTT CASSFPGGGGELFF
TRBJ2-3 many TRBV7-9 NA 15 TGTGCCAGCAGCTTAGTAGTTATTGGCCCAGATACGCAGTATTTT CASSLVVIGPDTQYF
TRBJ2-1 few TRBV9 NA 15 TGTGCCAGCAGCGTAGCGGGCATCTCCTACAATGAGCAGTTCTTC CASSVAGISYNEQFF
TRBJ2-5 few TRBV5-1 NA 13 TGCGCCAGCAATAAGGGACAAGAGGAGACCCAGTACTTC CASNKGQEETQYF
TRBJ2-3 few TRBV7-9 NA 12 TGTGCCAGCAGCTTCCTAATGCATACGCAGTATTTT CASSFLMHTQYF
TRBJ2-7 many TRBV5-1 NA 14 TGCGCCAGCAGCTTGGTGCAGGGAGGAGACGAGCAGTACTTC CASSLVQGGDEQYF
TRBJ2-1 NA TRBV12-3/TRBV12-4 NA 13 TGTGCCAGCACCGCCTCTTCCTACAATGAGCAGTTCTTC CASTASSYNEQFF
TRBJ2-3 few TRBV7-3 NA 16 TGTGCCAGCAGCTTGGGGTCATGGGGGTATGAAGATACGCAGTATTTT CASSLGSWGYEDTQYF
TRBJ2-1 few TRBV12-3/TRBV12-4 TRBD2 15 TGTGCCAGCAGTTTCCGCGGGGGGGTTTACAATGAGCAGTTCTTC CASSFRGGVYNEQFF
TRBJ2-3 few TRBV6-5 NA 12 TGTGCCAGCAGTTACTCAAACGATACGCAGTATTTT CASSYSNDTQYF
TRBJ1-2 few TRBV7-6 NA 15 TGTGCCAGCAGCTTAGGCCGCGGGGGCAGAGATGGCTACACCTTC CASSLGRGGRDGYTF
TRBJ1-2 NA TRBV12-3/TRBV12-4 NA 13 TGTGCCAGCAGCCCAATGCGTGGTTATGGCTACACCTTC CASSPMRGYGYTF
TRBJ2-5 NA TRBV7-2 TRBD2 18 TGTGCCAGCAGCTTAGGTCCCGGCCAGCGGGGGGAGCGGGAGACCCAGTACTTC CASSLGPGQRGERETQYF
TRBJ2-1 NA TRBV25-1 NA 15 TGTGCCAGCAGTGACGGGGGTTTTCGTCACAATGAGCAGTTCTTC CASSDGGFRHNEQFF
TRBJ1-6 NA TRBV4-3 NA 16 TGCGCCAGCAGCCAAGATCCCAGGGGCGATAATTCACCCCTCCACTTT CASSQDPRGDNSPLHF
TRBJ2-5 few TRBV5-1 NA 14 TGCGCCAGCAGCTTGGAGTCCTCGGGAGAGACCCAGTACTTC CASSLESSGETQYF